This T cell receptor (beta chain) was captured by sequencing in a study of spatial heterogeneity in lung cancer. TCRdb fed the 5' RACE reads into MiXCR, producing one record per CDR3 protein. This table holds about 5,100 distinct CDR3 sequences, approximately 9% found once. The table lists this clonotype with many counts. Its antigen is not identified. Time point meaning: sample taken at primary tumor resection. The donor group consisted of approximately 77 patients who had untreated, early-stage non-small cell lung cancer. Findings and caveats of the study: Mutation tallies in tumors tracked expanded intratumoral alpha and beta TCR counts. Approximate estimated coverage of tumor T cells amounted to less than 7.5% for alpha and roughly 13% for beta chains.

The clonotype comes from a female donor with early-stage non-small cell lung cancer. The sample was lung tumor tissue, taken at surgery.

In DNA, the CDR3 is TGTGCCAGCATTGCAGGGTCTCGGAACACTGAAGCTTTCTTT. Residues: CASIAGSRNTEAFF. The V and J genes are TRBV28 and TRBJ1-1; possibly TRBD1 for D (5 bases). The germline CDR1 and CDR2 sequences are MDHEN and SYDVKM. Trimming removed 7 bases from V and 1 base from J, with 13 bases in between. The CDR3 sequence is 14 residues long.